The 31 T cell receptor beta chains below all came from one sample that was sequenced in a study of shared clonotypes between healthy human individuals. Only CD45RO-negative cells positively selected for CCR7 counted as naive CD8 cells, so terminally differentiated effector memory CD45RA+ cells were excluded. The table came from immunoSEQ multiplex PCR; TCRdb's copy has only in-frame clones and leaves some out. Among a few million clones listed, just under 95% were seen once. The material sequenced was naive CD8+ T cells from PBMCs. The receptors originated from a man between 18 and 35 years old in good health. Some clones in this sample may be carry-over from other donors' samples.

This clone was observed a handful of times. The CDR3 is CASSSGPFRNTEAFF. The CDR3 region has the DNA TGTGCCAGCAGTTCCGGGCCCTTTCGGAACACTGAAGCTTTCTTT. This chain joins TRBV27 and TRBJ1-1; D not resolved. The CDR3 totals 15 residues. Germline CDR1 MNHEY, CDR2 SMNVEV (reference sequence). With 4 bases removed from V and 1 base from J, the gap between germline ends came to 13 bases.

The V and J genes are TRBV6-6 and TRBJ2-5; 9 bases agree with TRBD2. The junction had 5 bases not matched to a gene; V was cut back by 2 bases and J by 4 bases. Germline loops: CDR1 MNHNY, CDR2 SVGAGI (reference sequence). There are 15 residues in the CDR3. CDR3 loop: CASSYRRGGPETQYF. In DNA form, the CDR3 reads TGTGCCAGCAGTTACCGGCGGGGGGGGCCAGAGACCCAGTACTTC.

Here the CDR3 reads CASSYSSGNTAYEQYF. The CDR3 bases are TGTGCCAGCAGTTACTCGTCCGGGAACACCGCCTACGAGCAGTACTTC. The V and J genes are TRBV6-5 and TRBJ2-7, with D perhaps matching TRBD2 (5 bases). Trimming took 0 bases from V and 2 from J, leaving 14 bases between them. CDR1 and CDR2 from the germline V gene are MNHEY and SVGAGI. This CDR3 has 16 residues.

This chain connects TRBV7-9 to TRBJ2-5; D call uncertain. The CDR3 contains 14 residues. CDR1 SEHNR and CDR2 FQNEAQ come from the germline V gene (reference sequence). Deletions cut 1 base from V and 2 bases from J, with 8 bases between. The CDR3 region has the DNA TGTGCCAGCAGCTTAGTATCCGGGCAAGAGACCCAGTACTTC. It yields the protein CASSLVSGQETQYF.

The rearrangement links TRBV7-9 to TRBJ2-6; tentative D call: TRBD1 (6 bases). V lost 4 bases and J 11 bases, leaving 6 bases between the germline ends. Germline V gene data show CDR1 as SEHNR and CDR2 as FQNEAQ (reference sequence). This CDR3 contains 11 residues. In nucleotides, the CDR3 is TGTGCCAGCAGCTGGACAGACGTCCTGACTTTC. Translating it yields CASSWTDVLTF.

The table lists this clone with a few counts. The rearrangement joins TRBV7-9 to TRBJ2-5; maybe TRBD2 (5 bases). With 4 bases removed from V and 9 bases from J, the gap between germline ends came to 15 bases. From germline, CDR1 is SEHNR and CDR2 FQNEAQ (reference sequence). CDR3 length equals 13 residues. The CDR3 DNA sequence: TGTGCCAGCAGCTCCAACCCGGACTTAGCCCAGTACTTC. This sequence encodes CASSSNPDLAQYF.

CDR3 bases: TGTGCCAGCAGCCCCCGTGGGACTAGCCTTGAGAATGAGCAGTTCTTC. It is translated as CASSPRGTSLENEQFF. The chain links TRBV11-1 to TRBJ2-1, with 9 nucleotides matching TRBD2. V lost 5 bases to trimming and J lost 7 bases; unmatched junction nucleotides: 12. Germline assignment: CDR1 SGHAT and CDR2 FQDESV (reference sequence). The CDR3 has 16 residues.

This chain uses TRBV28 with TRBJ1-5; tentative D call: TRBD1 (6 bases). V was shortened by 7 bases and J by 5 bases, with 18 bases between the two germline ends. Per the germline V gene, CDR1 is MDHEN and CDR2 is SYDVKM. This CDR3 is built from 15 residues. CDR3 residues: CASIRPGEGHQPQHF. The CDR3 DNA sequence: TGTGCCAGCATTCGGCCAGGGGAAGGTCATCAGCCCCAGCATTTT.

This clone has just one count. DNA of the CDR3: TGTGCCAGCAGCTCTAGCCCCGGGACAGAAAACAATGAGCAGTTCTTC. Translation gives CASSSSPGTENNEQFF. The chain couples TRBV7-9 to TRBJ2-1; 7 nucleotides agree with TRBD1. This CDR3 has 16 residues. V lost 4 bases, J lost 5 bases, and 11 bases stayed unmatched. Germline lookup yields CDR1 SEHNR and CDR2 FQNEAQ (reference sequence).

The rearrangement uses TRBV9 and TRBJ2-7, with 7 bases fitting TRBD2. V shed 4 bases and J 2 bases; nucleotides not matched to a gene: 6. The CDR3 loop spans 14 amino acids. CDR1 and CDR2 (germline): SGDLS, YYNGEE. The CDR3 loop reads CASSLLAAPYEQYF. DNA for the CDR3: TGTGCCAGCAGCCTTCTAGCGGCCCCCTACGAGCAGTACTTC.

The gene calls are TRBV10-3 and TRBJ1-2, with a possible D match to TRBD1 (6 bases). There are 12 residues in the CDR3. CDR1 is ENHRY, CDR2 SYGVKD, per germline. V was trimmed by 8 bases and J by 4 bases, leaving 11 bases between them. The CDR3 reads CAIRTAAYGYTF. CDR3 bases: TGTGCCATCCGGACAGCTGCCTATGGCTACACCTTC.

The CDR3 sequence is CASRGLAGWSSYEQYF. The CDR3 DNA is TGTGCCAGCAGGGGACTGGCGGGCTGGAGCTCCTACGAGCAGTACTTC. The chain joins TRBV27 to TRBJ2-7, with a tentative D call TRBD2 (6 bases). The germline V and J ends were trimmed by 6 bases and 0 bases, with 18 bases remaining between them. Per germline, CDR1 MNHEY and CDR2 SMNVEV (reference sequence). This CDR3 comprises 16 residues.

V gene TRBV29-1 combines with J gene TRBJ2-7; 11 bases are shared with TRBD1. The V gene's germline CDR1 is SQVTM and CDR2 ANQGSEA. CDR3 length: 12 amino acids. The V segment lost 7 bases and the J segment 6 bases; nucleotides outside the gene matches: 5. CDR3 DNA sequence: TGCAGCGCCAGGGACAGGGGGATCGAGCAGTACTTC. As protein: CSARDRGIEQYF.

This clone was picked up one time. The rearrangement uses TRBV27 and TRBJ2-3; D possibly corresponds to TRBD1 (6 bases). CDR1 is MNHEY and CDR2 is SMNVEV in the germline V gene (reference sequence). The CDR3 runs 15 residues. Trimming took off 4 bases at V and 3 bases at J, with 14 bases between the two ends. The chain's CDR3 is CASSSYTGSTDTQYF. CDR3 coding DNA: TGTGCCAGCAGTTCATACACAGGGTCTACAGATACGCAGTATTTT.

J is TRBJ1-5 and V is TRBV28; 7 bases align to TRBD1. V was clipped by 6 bases and J by 3 bases; unmatched bases: 8. The CDR3 is 15 amino acids. Germline CDR1 is MDHEN and CDR2 is SYDVKM. CDR3 nucleotides: TGTGCCAGCAGGCGTGTGACAGGGTCCAATCAGCCCCAGCATTTT. This sequence encodes CASRRVTGSNQPQHF.

The chain joins TRBV30 to TRBJ2-1; TRBD2 matches 12 bases. The CDR3 loop spans 14 amino acids. V lost 5 bases to trimming and J lost 8 bases; unmatched junction nucleotides: 7. Germline values: CDR1 GTSNPN, CDR2 SVGIG (reference sequence). The CDR3 spells CAWDTSGRSDEQFF. CDR3 DNA sequence: TGTGCCTGGGACACTAGCGGGAGGTCGGATGAGCAGTTCTTC.

The chain links TRBV30 to TRBJ2-1; D is ambiguous. The germline V gene encodes CDR1 GTSNPN and CDR2 SVGIG (reference sequence). Trimming removed 0 bases from V and 5 bases from J, with 17 bases in between. The CDR3 is made up of 16 amino acids. The CDR3 bases are TGTGCCTGGAGTGTTGCCTCGCCCTCGCGGCACAATGAGCAGTTCTTC. It yields the protein CAWSVASPSRHNEQFF. The full variable domain, in which reference TRBV30 and TRBJ2-1 provide the parts outside the CDR3, is SQTIHQWPATLVQPVGSPLSLECTVEGTSNPNLYWYRQAAGRGLQLLFYSVGIGQISSEVPQNLSASRPQDRQFILSSKKLLLSDSGFYLCAWSVASPSRHNEQFFGPGTRLTVL.

This clone appeared a single time. This chain uses TRBV29-1 with TRBJ2-1, with 10 bases fitting TRBD2. Germline loops: CDR1 SQVTM, CDR2 ANQGSEA. Germline trimming cut 8 bases from V and 3 bases from J; bases unmatched to any gene: 7. This CDR3 has 14 amino acids. DNA for the CDR3: TGCAGCATGACAACTAGCGGGATCTACAATGAGCAGTTCTTC. This encodes CSMTTSGIYNEQFF.

V usage is TRBV6-5 and J usage is TRBJ2-7; a possible D gene is TRBD2 (7 bases). From germline, CDR1 is MNHEY and CDR2 SVGAGI. The CDR3 extends over 15 amino acids. With 4 bases removed from V and 0 bases from J, the gap between germline ends came to 13 bases. CDR3 nucleotides: TGTGCCAGCAGTTTGGAGGGGGGGTCCTCCTACGAGCAGTACTTC. This gives the protein CASSLEGGSSYEQYF.

This rearrangement joins TRBV4-2 to TRBJ1-3; 9 nucleotides line up with TRBD1. V lost 0 bases and J lost 6; bases outside the gene matches: 9. Germline V gene data show CDR1 as LGHNA and CDR2 as YNFKEQ. The CDR3 runs 17 residues. The CDR3 sequence: CASSQDGTGFYENTIYF. As DNA, the CDR3 is TGTGCCAGCAGCCAAGATGGGACAGGGTTCTACGAAAACACCATATATTTT.

The gene calls are TRBV10-3 and TRBJ1-1; 8 bases are a match to TRBD1. From germline, CDR1 is ENHRY and CDR2 SYGVKD. J gave up 3 bases and V 7 bases, and 7 bases lay outside the gene matches. The CDR3 is 14 amino acids. The CDR3 loop is CAIKAGGLYTEAFF. The CDR3 nucleotides are TGTGCCATCAAGGCAGGGGGCCTGTACACTGAAGCTTTCTTT.

Worth noting for this clone: Different DNA sequences within this sample yield the same CDR3. This chain joins TRBV5-1 and TRBJ2-7, with 9 bases matching TRBD1. Germline values: CDR1 SGHRS, CDR2 YFSETQ. CDR3 length: 15 residues. V lost 4 bases, J lost 1 base, and 6 bases stayed unmatched. CDR3 region: CASSLPGTGSYEQYF. In nucleotides, the CDR3 is TGCGCCAGCAGCCTCCCCGGGACAGGGTCCTACGAGCAGTACTTC.

The rearrangement joins TRBV28 to TRBJ1-2, with D possibly TRBD1 on 5 matching bases. The CDR3 runs to 14 residues. Germline V lookup: CDR1 MDHEN, CDR2 SYDVKM. V was clipped by 8 bases and J by 6 bases, with 19 bases between them. The CDR3 nucleotides read TGTGCCAGCGCCCATCACCGGGGGGGAAATGGCTACACCTTC. Translating gives CASAHHRGGNGYTF.

The chain combines TRBV7-9 with TRBJ2-7, with no clear D. CDR3 size: 15 residues. Trimming pared 3 bases from V and 2 bases from J, leaving 14 bases between. Germline-derived CDR1 and CDR2 are SEHNR and FQNEAQ (reference sequence). Here the CDR3 DNA reads TGTGCCAGCAGCTTTGCTACCGGGCCCCCCTACGAGCAGTACTTC. This translates into CASSFATGPPYEQYF.

This clone was recorded only once. This chain joins TRBV19 and TRBJ2-7; tentatively, D is TRBD1 (5 bases). This CDR3 comprises 14 residues. V lost 6 bases, J lost 2 bases, and 14 bases lay in between. Germline V gene data show CDR1 as LNHDA and CDR2 as SQIVND (reference sequence). This chain's CDR3 is CASRDSLATYEQYF. In DNA, the CDR3 is TGTGCCAGTAGAGACAGTTTAGCTACCTACGAGCAGTACTTC.

The rearrangement uses TRBV6-1 and TRBJ1-2, with D possibly being TRBD1 (5 bases). This CDR3 comprises 13 residues. The V end lost 2 bases, the J end lost 8 bases, and 12 bases lay between the germline ends. CDR1 and CDR2 (germline): MNHNS, SASEGT. CDR3 DNA sequence: TGTGCCAGCAGTGAAACGAGGGGCCTAGGCTACACCTTC. Encoded protein: CASSETRGLGYTF.

A few counts support this clone. The V gene is TRBV7-2, the J gene TRBJ1-2; no clear D gene. The CDR3 extends over 14 amino acids. Germline assignment: CDR1 SGHTA and CDR2 FQGNSA. V was trimmed by 4 bases and J by 2 bases, leaving 11 bases between them. CDR3 sequence reads: CASSSDVTNYGYTF. The DNA of the CDR3 is TGTGCCAGCAGCTCGGACGTGACGAACTATGGCTACACCTTC.

The CDR3 here is CASSRGTSEETQYF. DNA for the CDR3: TGTGCCAGCAGTCGGGGGACTAGCGAAGAGACCCAGTACTTC. This chain joins TRBV27 and TRBJ2-5, with TRBD2 matching over 10 bases. This CDR3 has 14 amino acids. Trimming cost V 5 bases and J 3 bases; bases outside gene matches: 3. The V gene's germline CDR1 is MNHEY and CDR2 SMNVEV (reference sequence).

This CDR3 reads CSVVTGFSLNTEAFF. CDR3 bases: TGCAGCGTTGTAACAGGGTTCTCCCTGAACACTGAAGCTTTCTTT. The rearrangement links TRBV29-1 to TRBJ1-1; possible D gene TRBD1, 6 bases. Germline lookup yields CDR1 SQVTM and CDR2 ANQGSEA. This CDR3 region has 15 residues. The V end lost 4 bases, the J end lost 0 bases, and 15 bases lay between the germline ends.

The chain recombines TRBV7-2 with TRBJ2-5, with D tentatively TRBD2 (7 bases). V was shortened by 4 bases and J by 2 bases, with 17 bases between the two germline ends. The germline CDR1 and CDR2 sequences are SGHTA and FQGNSA. CDR3 length: 16 residues. The CDR3 region is CASSSSARGLQETQYF. DNA for the CDR3: TGTGCCAGCAGCTCCTCCGCGCGGGGGCTACAAGAGACCCAGTACTTC.

A remark on this clone: This sample also contains other DNA sequences that code for the same CDR3. The rearrangement uses TRBV27 and TRBJ1-2, with D maybe TRBD1 (5 bases). This CDR3 is 13 amino acids long. Germline-derived CDR1 and CDR2 are MNHEY and SMNVEV (reference sequence). V gave up 3 bases and J gave up 4 bases, with 9 bases separating them. The CDR3 DNA reads TGTGCCAGCAGTTTTGGGGGTGGCTATGGCTACACCTTC. Encoded protein: CASSFGGGYGYTF.